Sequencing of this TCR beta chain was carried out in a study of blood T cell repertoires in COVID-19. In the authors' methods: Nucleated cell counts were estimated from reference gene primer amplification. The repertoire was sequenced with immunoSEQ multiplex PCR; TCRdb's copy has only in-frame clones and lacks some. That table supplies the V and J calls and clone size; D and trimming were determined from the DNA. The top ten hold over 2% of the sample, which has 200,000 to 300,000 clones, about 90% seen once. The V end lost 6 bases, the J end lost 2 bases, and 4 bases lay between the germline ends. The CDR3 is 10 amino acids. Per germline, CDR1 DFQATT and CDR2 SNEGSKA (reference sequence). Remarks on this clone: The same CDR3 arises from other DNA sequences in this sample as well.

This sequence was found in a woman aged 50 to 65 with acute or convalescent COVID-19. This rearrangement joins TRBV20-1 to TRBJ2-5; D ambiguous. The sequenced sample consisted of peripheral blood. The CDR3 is CSALQETQYF. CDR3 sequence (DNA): TGCAGTGCCCTACAAGAGACCCAGTACTTC.